These T cell receptor beta chains were read from a single sample in a study of blood T cell repertoires in COVID-19. Some clones are missing from TCRdb's copy, which holds only in-frame ones; the method was immunoSEQ multiplex PCR. This repertoire shows around 57,000 clones, about 90% found once; its top ten account for around a fifth. Sample: peripheral blood. The receptors shown here come from an elderly woman with COVID-19, enrolled during active disease. The CDR3 runs from the conserved cysteine through the conserved F or W. D genes are given only for firm matches. A row's size may be missing; if present it is once, few, many or a size class.

clone_size j_call v_call d_call cdr3_aa cdr3_nt
- TRBJ1-4 TRBV19 - CASSTQTNEKLFF TGTGCCAGTAGTACACAGACTAATGAAAAACTGTTTTTT
- TRBJ1-4 TRBV2 - CASSHRAQRGGLFF TGTGCCAGCAGCCACAGGGCCCAACGAGGGGGACTGTTTTTT
few TRBJ1-1 TRBV5-4 - CASSISRQFTEAFF TGTGCCAGCAGCATATCCCGACAGTTCACTGAAGCTTTCTTT
- TRBJ2-2 TRBV7-7 TRBD1 CASSLGRDRDAGELFF TGTGCCAGCAGCTTAGGTCGGGACAGGGACGCCGGGGAGCTGTTTTTT
- TRBJ1-1 TRBV5-8 - CASSLEFGPGNTEAFF TGTGCCAGCAGCTTGGAATTTGGGCCAGGTAACACTGAAGCTTTCTTT
once TRBJ2-1 TRBV6-1 TRBD2 CASSEAPAAGGPVRQFF TGTGCCAGCAGTGAAGCCCCGGCAGCGGGGGGCCCCGTCCGGCAGTTCTTC
once TRBJ2-7 TRBV9 TRBD1 CASSVDPGGDDEQYF TGTGCCAGCAGCGTAGATCCAGGGGGCGACGACGAGCAGTACTTC
- TRBJ2-2 TRBV2 - CASSGPIRDTGELFF TGTGCCAGCAGTGGACCCATCCGGGACACCGGGGAGCTGTTTTTT
- TRBJ2-3 TRBV3-1/TRBV3-2 TRBD1 CASSPWTGVPDTQYF TGTGCCAGCAGCCCTTGGACAGGAGTTCCAGATACGCAGTATTTT
- TRBJ2-3 TRBV7-8 - CASSLGGRTDTQYF TGTGCCAGCAGCTTAGGGGGCCGCACAGATACGCAGTATTTT
- TRBJ1-2 TRBV5-1 - CASSLAGGNGYTF TGCGCCAGCAGCTTGGCCGGGGGGAATGGCTACACCTTC
- TRBJ2-2 TRBV3-1/TRBV3-2 TRBD2 CASSRSGGAGELFF TGTGCCAGCAGCCGTAGCGGGGGGGCCGGGGAGCTGTTTTTT
- TRBJ1-5 TRBV2 - CASSESQGFNQPQHF TGTGCCAGCAGTGAAAGTCAGGGGTTCAATCAGCCCCAGCATTTT
- TRBJ1-6 TRBV5-5 - CASSLTGKSPLHF TGTGCCAGCAGCTTGACGGGAAAGTCACCCCTCCACTTT
- TRBJ2-1 TRBV5-1 TRBD1 CASSLVPPGQSSYNEQFF TGCGCCAGCAGCTTGGTCCCTCCGGGACAGAGCTCCTACAATGAGCAGTTCTTC
- TRBJ2-2 TRBV13 TRBD1 CASSRRDRGETGELFF TGTGCCAGCAGTCGCCGGGACAGGGGTGAAACCGGGGAGCTGTTTTTT
- TRBJ1-2 TRBV11-2 - CASSLGPLTGSGGYTF TGTGCCAGCAGCTTAGGCCCCCTCACAGGGTCCGGTGGCTACACCTTC
- TRBJ2-1 TRBV7-2 TRBD2 CATRSGGSYNEQFF TGTGCCACCAGGAGCGGGGGGTCCTACAATGAGCAGTTCTTC
- TRBJ2-2 TRBV5-1 - CASSPPARVSTGELFF TGCGCCAGCAGCCCCCCGGCCAGGGTCAGCACCGGGGAGCTGTTTTTT
- TRBJ2-1 TRBV5-6 TRBD2 CASSLPRGYFHEQFF TGTGCCAGCAGCTTGCCGCGGGGGTACTTTCATGAGCAGTTCTTC
- TRBJ1-5 TRBV6-2/TRBV6-3 TRBD1 CASSYSGTGMSNQPQHF TGTGCCAGCAGTTACTCCGGGACAGGGATGAGCAATCAGCCCCAGCATTTT
few TRBJ2-2 TRBV7-9 - CASKSWEDTGELFF TGTGCCAGCAAGTCCTGGGAGGACACCGGGGAGCTGTTTTTT
- TRBJ1-1 TRBV12-3/TRBV12-4 - CASSLAATKEAFF TGTGCCAGCAGTTTAGCGGCAACCAAGGAAGCTTTCTTT
few TRBJ1-6 TRBV5-1 - CASMADSWGNSPLHF TGCGCCAGCATGGCGGACAGCTGGGGTAATTCACCCCTCCACTTT
- TRBJ2-1 TRBV7-6 - CASSLRLGVYEQFF TGTGCCAGCAGCCTGAGACTAGGGGTGTATGAGCAGTTCTTC
- TRBJ1-5 TRBV18 TRBD1 CASSPDRGNQPQHF TGTGCCAGCTCACCTGACAGGGGCAATCAGCCCCAGCATTTT
- TRBJ1-6 TRBV6-1 TRBD1 CATADREGSPLHF TGTGCCACCGCCGACAGGGAAGGGTCACCCCTCCACTTT
- TRBJ1-5 TRBV15 - CATSRGGTNNQPQHF TGTGCCACCAGCAGGGGAGGGACAAACAATCAGCCCCAGCATTTT
few TRBJ2-1 TRBV6-5 TRBD1 CASSRGDRVADEQFF TGTGCCAGCAGCCGGGGGGACAGGGTTGCGGATGAGCAGTTCTTC
once TRBJ1-2 TRBV6-5 - CASSTRAGSNGYTF TGTGCCAGCAGTACCCGAGCTGGGAGCAATGGCTACACCTTC
- TRBJ1-6 TRBV5-1 TRBD1 CASSPGDRGASPLHF TGCGCCAGCAGCCCGGGGGACAGGGGCGCGTCACCCCTCCACTTT
- TRBJ1-2 TRBV19 - CASSIGGTANYGYTF TGTGCCAGTAGTATAGGTGGAACAGCTAACTATGGCTACACCTTC
- TRBJ1-1 TRBV3-1/TRBV3-2 - CASSPGGVRGDTEAFF TGTGCCAGCAGCCCAGGAGGGGTCCGAGGGGACACTGAAGCTTTCTTT
- TRBJ1-1 TRBV2 TRBD1 CASSRDRGKSTEAFF TGTGCCAGCAGTCGGGACAGGGGGAAGAGCACTGAAGCTTTCTTT